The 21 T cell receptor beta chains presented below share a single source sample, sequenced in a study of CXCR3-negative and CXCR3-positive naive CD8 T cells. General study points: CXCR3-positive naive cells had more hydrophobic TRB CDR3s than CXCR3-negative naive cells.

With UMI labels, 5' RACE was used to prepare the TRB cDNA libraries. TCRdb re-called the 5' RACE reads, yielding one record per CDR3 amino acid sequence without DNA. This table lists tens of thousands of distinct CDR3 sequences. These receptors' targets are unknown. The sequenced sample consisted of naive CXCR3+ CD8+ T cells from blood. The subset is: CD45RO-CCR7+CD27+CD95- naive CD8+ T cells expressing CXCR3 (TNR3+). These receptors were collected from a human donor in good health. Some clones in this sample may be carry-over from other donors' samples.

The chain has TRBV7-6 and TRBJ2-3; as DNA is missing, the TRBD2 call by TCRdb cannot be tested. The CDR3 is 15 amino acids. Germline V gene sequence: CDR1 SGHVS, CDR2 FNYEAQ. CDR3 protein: CASSLGGGDTDTQYF. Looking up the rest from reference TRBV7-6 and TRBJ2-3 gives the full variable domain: GAGVSQSPRYKVTKRGQDVALRCDPISGHVSLYWYRQALGQGPEFLTYFNYEAQQDKSGLPNDRFSAERPEGSISTLTIQRTEQRDSAMYRCASSLGGGDTDTQYFGPGTRLTVL.

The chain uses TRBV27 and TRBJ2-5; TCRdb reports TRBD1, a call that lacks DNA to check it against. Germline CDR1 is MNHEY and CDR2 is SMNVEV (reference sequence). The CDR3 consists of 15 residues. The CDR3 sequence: CASSTSGTILETQYF.

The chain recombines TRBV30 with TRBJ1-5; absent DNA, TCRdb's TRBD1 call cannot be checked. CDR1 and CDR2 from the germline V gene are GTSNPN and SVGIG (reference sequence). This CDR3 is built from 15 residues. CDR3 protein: CAWSVEGQGTQPQHF.

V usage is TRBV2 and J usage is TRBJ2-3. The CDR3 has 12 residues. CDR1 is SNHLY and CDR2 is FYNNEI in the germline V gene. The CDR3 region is CARGSDTDTQYF.

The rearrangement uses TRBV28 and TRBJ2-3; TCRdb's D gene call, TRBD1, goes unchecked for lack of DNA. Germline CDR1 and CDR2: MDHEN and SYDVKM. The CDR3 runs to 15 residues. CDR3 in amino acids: CASSLGDTRRDTQYF.

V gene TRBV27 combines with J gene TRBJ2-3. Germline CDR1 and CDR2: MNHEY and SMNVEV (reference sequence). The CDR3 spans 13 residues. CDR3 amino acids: CASSLGLGDTQYF.

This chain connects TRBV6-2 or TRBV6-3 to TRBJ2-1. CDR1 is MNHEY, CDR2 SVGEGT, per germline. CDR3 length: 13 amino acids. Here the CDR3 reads CASSPERYNEQFF.

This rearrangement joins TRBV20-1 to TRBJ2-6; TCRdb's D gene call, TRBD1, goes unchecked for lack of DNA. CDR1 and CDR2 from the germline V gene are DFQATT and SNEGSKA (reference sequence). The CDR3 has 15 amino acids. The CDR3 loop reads CSAIQGISGANVLTF.

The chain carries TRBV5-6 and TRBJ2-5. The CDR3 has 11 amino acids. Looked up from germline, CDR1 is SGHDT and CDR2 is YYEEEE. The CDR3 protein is CASTSGETQYF.

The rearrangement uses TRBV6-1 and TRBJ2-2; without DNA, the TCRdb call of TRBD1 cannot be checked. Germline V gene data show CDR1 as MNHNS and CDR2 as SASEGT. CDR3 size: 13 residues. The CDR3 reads CASSGQGPEELFF.

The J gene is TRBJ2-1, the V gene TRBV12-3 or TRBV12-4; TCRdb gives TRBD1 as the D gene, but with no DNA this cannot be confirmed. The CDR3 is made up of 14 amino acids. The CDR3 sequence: CAQSPLSSYNEQFF.

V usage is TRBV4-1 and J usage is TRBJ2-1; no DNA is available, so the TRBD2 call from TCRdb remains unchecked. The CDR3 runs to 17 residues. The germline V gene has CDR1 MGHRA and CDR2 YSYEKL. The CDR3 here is CASSLSGDQSSYNEQFF.

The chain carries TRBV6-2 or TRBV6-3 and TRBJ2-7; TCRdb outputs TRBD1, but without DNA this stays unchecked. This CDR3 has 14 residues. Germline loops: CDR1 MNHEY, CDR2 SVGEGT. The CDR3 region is CASSYPFGGIQQYF.

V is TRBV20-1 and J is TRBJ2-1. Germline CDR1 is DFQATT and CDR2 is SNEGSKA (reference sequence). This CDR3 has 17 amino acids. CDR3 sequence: CSARDPNRGNSYNEQFF.

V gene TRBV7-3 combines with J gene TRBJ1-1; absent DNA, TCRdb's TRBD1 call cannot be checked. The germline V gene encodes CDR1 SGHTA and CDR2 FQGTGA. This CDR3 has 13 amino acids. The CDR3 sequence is CASSAQTGGEAFF.

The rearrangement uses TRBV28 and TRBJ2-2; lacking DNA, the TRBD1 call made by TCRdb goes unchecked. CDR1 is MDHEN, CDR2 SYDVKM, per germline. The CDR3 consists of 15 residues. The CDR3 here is CASSKMAGYGGELFF.

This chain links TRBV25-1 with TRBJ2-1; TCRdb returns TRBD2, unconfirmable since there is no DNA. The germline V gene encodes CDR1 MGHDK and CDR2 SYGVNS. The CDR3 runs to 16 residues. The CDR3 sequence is CASSDFRDYQYNEQFF.

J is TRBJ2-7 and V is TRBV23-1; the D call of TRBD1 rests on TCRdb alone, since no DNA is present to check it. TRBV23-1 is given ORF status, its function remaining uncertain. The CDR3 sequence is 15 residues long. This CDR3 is CASNFPRRRSYEQYF.

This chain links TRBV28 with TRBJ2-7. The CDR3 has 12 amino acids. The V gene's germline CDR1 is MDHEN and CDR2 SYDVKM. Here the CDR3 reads CASSPFGYEQYF.

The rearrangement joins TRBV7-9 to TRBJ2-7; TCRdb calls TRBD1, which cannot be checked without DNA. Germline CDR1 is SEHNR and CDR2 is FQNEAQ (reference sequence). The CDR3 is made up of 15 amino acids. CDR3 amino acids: CASSLGTGISYEQYF.

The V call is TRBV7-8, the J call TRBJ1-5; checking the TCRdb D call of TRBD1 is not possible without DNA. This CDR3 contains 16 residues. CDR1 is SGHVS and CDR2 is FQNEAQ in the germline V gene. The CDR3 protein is CASSLGSTGGNQPQHF.